This TCR beta chain was identified during a study of T-cell reconstitution after alpha-beta-depleted transplantation in children. Overall study results and limits: Some patients owed their high day-60 TCRbeta diversity to surviving recipient T cells and thymic progenitors. Reports say that about two months after transplant, the alpha-beta T cells came out of several hundred graft clones that had expanded. Hyperexpanded clones declined; after one year, newly produced T cells mostly supplied diversity.

TCRbeta library preparation incorporated unique molecular identifiers. Using its own MiXCR run on the PCR reads, TCRdb lists one record per CDR3 protein. Of fewer than 350,000 distinct CDR3 sequences in the sample, just over 7.5% are singletons; the top ten hold 8.5% to 9.5%. This clonotype has ten or more counts. Antigen unknown. This sample comprised peripheral blood, obtained 360 days after TCRalphabeta/CD19-depleted stem cell transplant. The sequence was obtained from a female patient aged 2-15 years who had a stem cell transplant for Fanconi anemia, so the T cells may come from the graft donor.

The CDR3 is CASSQTHTQYF. DNA for the CDR3: TGTGCCAGCAGTCAGACACATACGCAGTATTTT. The chain carries TRBV2 and TRBJ2-3, with D uncertain. The CDR3 runs to 11 residues. CDR1 and CDR2 from the germline V gene are SNHLY and FYNNEI. The V and J ends lost 5 bases and 7 bases respectively, with 7 bases between them.